This T cell receptor beta chain originates from a study of T-cell memory formation after mild COVID-19. About the research overall: TCR clusters showed largely donor specificity.

Details on this clonotype: Its specificity is not known.

CDR3 size: 15 residues. V lost 2 bases and J lost 3, with 14 bases in between. Per germline, CDR1 LGHNA and CDR2 YSLEER. Using constant-segment primers, 5'RACE produced TCR alpha and TCR beta cDNA libraries carrying sample barcodes and UMIs. Each CDR3 protein is one row after TCRdb ran MiXCR on the 5' RACE reads. The table includes about half a million distinct CDR3 sequences, about 20% detected once. Study-level findings and limits: Within pre-infection memory, some responding clones were found, suggesting cross-reactive memory joined.

The sequence came from an adult woman who had mild COVID-19 (a few samples of this study predate the infection). Cell type and time point are not known. The source material was PBMCs or a T cell subset sorted from them (not recorded which). V is TRBV4-3 and J is TRBJ2-7, with D perhaps TRBD1 (5 bases). CDR3 loop: CASSQMLQDGYEQYF. The CDR3 DNA follows: TGCGCCAGCAGCCAAATGCTACAGGACGGCTACGAGCAGTACTTC.